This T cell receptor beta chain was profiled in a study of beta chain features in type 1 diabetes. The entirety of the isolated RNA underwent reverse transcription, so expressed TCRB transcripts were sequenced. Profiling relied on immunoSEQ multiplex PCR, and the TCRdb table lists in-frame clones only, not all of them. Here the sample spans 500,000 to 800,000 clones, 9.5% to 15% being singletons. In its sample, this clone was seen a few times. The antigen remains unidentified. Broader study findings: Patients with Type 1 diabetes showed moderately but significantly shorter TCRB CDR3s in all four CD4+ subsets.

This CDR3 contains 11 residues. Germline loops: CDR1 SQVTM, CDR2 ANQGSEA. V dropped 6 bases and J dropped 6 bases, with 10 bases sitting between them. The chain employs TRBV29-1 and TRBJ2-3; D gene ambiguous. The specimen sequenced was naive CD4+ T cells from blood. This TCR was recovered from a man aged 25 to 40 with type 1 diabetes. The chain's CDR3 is CSVDRSDTQYF. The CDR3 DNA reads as TGCAGCGTCGATAGATCTGATACGCAGTATTTT.